What follows are 8 T cell receptor beta chains derived from one specimen sequenced in a study of regulatory T cells in long-lasting Graves disease. To make TCR beta libraries, researchers used iRepertoire HTBI primers and Arm-PCR of CDR3 regions. TCRdb called the multiplex PCR reads again in MiXCR, with one record for every CDR3 protein. Counted here are approximately 460,000 distinct CDR3 sequences, about 16% occurring once; the ten biggest clones make up about 10%. Time point described: newly diagnosed GD, antithyroid drugs for less than 3 months. Making the TCR library involved RNA that had been extracted from PBMCs. These same data were also listed under a study on T cells in Graves' hyperthyroidism and ophthalmopathy.

The sample consisted of peripheral blood mononuclear cells (PBMCs), taken at new diagnosis, from a patient treated with antithyroid drugs. Receptors were obtained from a woman in her thirties with Graves disease.

This clonotype showed up many times. This sequence joins TRBV5-4 and TRBJ1-4; TRBD1 matches at 7 bases. This CDR3 has 15 amino acids. The V gene's germline CDR1 is SGHNT and CDR2 YYREEE (reference sequence). V lost 2 bases, J lost 6 bases, and 7 bases stayed unmatched. CDR3 residues: CASSFDREAHEKLFF. In DNA form, the CDR3 reads TGTGCCAGCAGCTTTGACAGGGAGGCGCATGAAAAACTGTTTTTT.

With regard to this clonotype: This may arise from a read error, as a much more abundant clone is one base away. The chain employs TRBV2 and TRBJ1-2, with 8 bases lining up with TRBD1. Germline V lookup: CDR1 SNHLY, CDR2 FYNNEI. This CDR3 comprises 13 residues. Unmatched junction bases numbered 6, after V lost 5 bases and J lost 7 bases. The CDR3 nucleotides are TGTGCCAGCAGTCCGGACAGGGATGGTGGCTACACCTTC. Amino acid sequence: CASSPDRDGGYTF.

Many counts were recorded for this clonotype. V usage is TRBV6-2 or TRBV6-3 and J usage is TRBJ1-1, with D unresolved. The CDR3 has 14 residues. Germline CDR1 is MNHEY and CDR2 is SVGEGT. V shed 6 bases and J shed 3 bases, with 14 bases lying between them. CDR3 protein: CASSSGEAHTEAFF. The DNA of the CDR3 is TGTGCCAGCAGCTCCGGGGAGGCCCACACTGAAGCTTTCTTT.

This clonotype was seen ten or more times. This chain joins TRBV7-9 and TRBJ1-3; D is undetermined. Looked up from germline, CDR1 is SEHNR and CDR2 is FQNEAQ (reference sequence). Trimming took 3 bases from V and 10 from J, leaving 13 bases between them. This CDR3 is built from 13 residues. CDR3 sequence reads: CASSLDFGRTIYF. DNA for the CDR3: TGTGCCAGCAGCTTGGATTTTGGGAGGACCATATATTTT.

As regards this clonotype: The likely explanation is a read error, given a far larger clone one base away. The rearrangement links TRBV6-5 to TRBJ2-3; no clear D gene. Germline CDR1 and CDR2: MNHEY and SVGAGI. The CDR3 extends over 15 amino acids. Between the trimmed V and J ends, which lost 0 bases and 4 bases, there was a span of 11 bases. The CDR3: CASSYSPRNADTQYF. The CDR3 coding sequence is TGTGCCAGCAGTTACTCCCCTAGAAACGCAGATACGCAGTATTTT.

This clonotype was recorded at least ten times. J is TRBJ2-5 and V is TRBV27; 8 nucleotides agree with TRBD2. J lost 5 bases, V lost 4 bases, and 3 bases had no gene match. Germline lookup yields CDR1 MNHEY and CDR2 SMNVEV (reference sequence). There are 13 residues in the CDR3. In DNA form, the CDR3 reads TGTGCCAGCAGTTCAGCGGGAGATGAGACCCAGTACTTC. Its protein product is CASSSAGDETQYF.

There are a few counts of this clonotype. This rearrangement joins TRBV4-1 to TRBJ2-2, with TRBD1 matching 11 bases. The CDR3 runs 16 residues. Germline values: CDR1 MGHRA, CDR2 YSYEKL. The V gene end was trimmed by 5 bases and the J gene end by 7 bases; junction bases not matched to a gene: 9. CDR3 sequence reads: CASSDLDRGLSGELFF. Here the CDR3 DNA reads TGCGCCAGCAGCGACCTGGACAGGGGGCTTAGCGGGGAGCTGTTTTTT.

This clonotype has ten or more counts. The chain carries TRBV13 and TRBJ2-7; D gene uncertain. The CDR3 consists of 16 residues. Trimming took 2 bases from V and 1 from J, leaving 15 bases between them. Germline V gene data show CDR1 as PRHDT and CDR2 as FYEKMQ (reference sequence). The CDR3 reads CASSLKEGPGSYEQYF. The DNA of the CDR3 is TGTGCCAGCAGCTTAAAGGAAGGGCCCGGGTCCTACGAGCAGTACTTC.